Included here is one TCR beta chain sequence, with context. Its antigen remains unidentified. The data derive from a study of OX40 agonist ivuxolimab in advanced cancers. Study at large: Enrolled patients in dose escalation had cancers that were hepatocellular carcinoma, melanoma, renal cell or head and neck cancer. Study results and limitations: Among the lowest levels of clonal expansion were found in partial responders at 0.1-3.0 mg/kg. At 0.1 to 3.0 mg/kg, CD4+ and CD8+ blood T cells expanded clonally by week 6.

Assay: immunoSEQ multiplex PCR; the TCRdb copy retains only in-frame clones and omits some. The table has 20,000 to 25,000 clones, 75% to 90% seen once; the top ten hold about half. This specimen was CD4+ or CD8+ T cells sorted from blood, taken in a trial of the OX40 agonist ivuxolimab. This sequence originates from an adult with an advanced solid tumor such as melanoma, head and neck, liver or kidney cancer.

The CDR3: CASSEGTGYEQFF. For the CDR3, the DNA is TGTGCCAGCAGTGAAGGGACAGGGTATGAGCAGTTCTTC. The chain links TRBV2 to TRBJ2-1; 8 bases are shared with TRBD1. Germline-derived CDR1 and CDR2 are SNHLY and FYNNEI. The trim removed 1 base at V and 8 bases at J, leaving 1 base unmatched. CDR3 size: 13 residues.